A selection of T cell receptor beta chains follows, all from one sample in a study of blood T cell repertoires in COVID-19. Here immunoSEQ multiplex PCR was the method, and the copy in TCRdb shows in-frame clones only, minus some. The sample lists more than 95,000 clones; about 86% were seen once. The source material was peripheral blood. The receptors stem from a woman aged 55-75 years in a cohort sampled during active or convalescent COVID-19. The CDR3 runs from the conserved cysteine through the conserved F or W. Each record gives: D gene, clone size, V gene, J gene, CDR3 DNA, CDR3 protein. A D gene is named only where the DNA matches it firmly. Some rows have no size entry. The others give once, few or many, or a class for an expanded clone.

NA	NA	TRBV7-2	TRBJ2-3	TGTGCCAGCAGCTTATCTTCTCGCACAGATACGCAGTATTTT	CASSLSSRTDTQYF
NA	once	TRBV5-1	TRBJ1-2	TGCGCCAGCAGCACTGGGGGGTACGGAGGCTACACCTTC	CASSTGGYGGYTF
TRBD1	NA	TRBV28	TRBJ1-2	TGTGCCAGCAGTTTAGGGACAGAATTTTATGGCTACACCTTC	CASSLGTEFYGYTF
TRBD1	NA	TRBV30	TRBJ1-3	TGTGCCTGGAGTGTACAGGGGTACTCTGGAAACACCATATATTTT	CAWSVQGYSGNTIYF
NA	NA	TRBV5-5	TRBJ2-3	TGTGCCAGCAGCTCCCGGGGGGATACGCAGTATTTT	CASSSRGDTQYF
NA	NA	TRBV6-5	TRBJ2-7	TGTGCCAGCAGCGCTGGCGGGGGCGTCTACGAGCAGTACTTC	CASSAGGGVYEQYF
TRBD2	NA	TRBV15	TRBJ2-3	TGTGCCACCAGCAAGACTAGCGGGGGCAGCACAGATACGCAGTATTTT	CATSKTSGGSTDTQYF
NA	NA	TRBV11-2	TRBJ2-7	TGTGCCAGCAGCCCAGCCGGGACTTACCAGAAGCAGTACTTC	CASSPAGTYQKQYF
NA	NA	TRBV5-1	TRBJ2-5	TGCGCCAGCAGCTTCAACCAAGAGACCCAGTACTTC	CASSFNQETQYF
TRBD1	NA	TRBV6-5	TRBJ1-1	TGTGCCAGCAGCTCTCGAAGACAGGGGAACACTGAAGCTTTCTTT	CASSSRRQGNTEAFF
NA	NA	TRBV9	TRBJ2-1	TGTGCCAGCAGCGTATCTCGGCTGGGACATGAGGTAGGCAATGAGCAGTTCTTC	CASSVSRLGHEVGNEQFF
NA	NA	TRBV11-2	TRBJ1-6	TGTGCCAGCAGCCGGAGAACAGGGCTATCACCCCTCCACTTT	CASSRRTGLSPLHF
NA	NA	TRBV30	TRBJ1-6	TGTGCCTGCCGGGTGGGGCCCTCAATTTCACCCCTCCACTTT	CACRVGPSISPLHF
NA	NA	TRBV29-1	TRBJ1-5	TGCAGCGTTGTCGAGAATAGCAATCAGCCCCAGCATTTT	CSVVENSNQPQHF
NA	NA	TRBV6-1	TRBJ1-2	TGTGCCAGCAGTGAACGAGGGTATGGCTACACCTTC	CASSERGYGYTF
TRBD2	NA	TRBV9	TRBJ2-1	TGTGCCAGCAGCACCGGACTAGCATCCGAGCAGTTCTTC	CASSTGLASEQFF
NA	NA	TRBV27	TRBJ1-3	TGTGCCAGCAGTTTCGGGAACACCATATATTTT	CASSFGNTIYF
TRBD1	NA	TRBV9	TRBJ1-6	TGTGCCAGCAGCATAAGACAGGGCGCCGATTCACCCCTCCACTTT	CASSIRQGADSPLHF
TRBD1	NA	TRBV28	TRBJ1-1	TGTGCCAGCAGAACAGGGGTTCCGAACACTGAAGCTTTCTTT	CASRTGVPNTEAFF
NA	once	TRBV7-9	TRBJ2-2	TGTGCCAGCAGCTTAATCTTAGGGAGCAACACCGGGGAGCTGTTTTTT	CASSLILGSNTGELFF
TRBD1	few	TRBV7-3	TRBJ2-7	TGTGCCAGCAGCGCGGACAGGGGGCGGGAGCAGTACTTC	CASSADRGREQYF
NA	NA	TRBV28	TRBJ1-6	TGTGCCAGCTCTCCAGGAAGAGATAATTCACCCCTCCACTTT	CASSPGRDNSPLHF
TRBD1	NA	TRBV9	TRBJ2-1	TGTGCCAGCAGCGTTAGGGGACAGGGGTTGGTCGATGAGCAGTTCTTC	CASSVRGQGLVDEQFF
NA	NA	TRBV19	TRBJ2-3	TGTGCCAGTAGCCCCGCAGGGCCGGGCACAGATACGCAGTATTTT	CASSPAGPGTDTQYF
NA	NA	TRBV2	TRBJ1-2	TGTGCCAGCAGTGAAGACAACAACTATGGCTACACCTTC	CASSEDNNYGYTF
TRBD2	NA	TRBV6-1	TRBJ2-7	TGTGCCAGCAGTGAAGGGCTACTAGCGGGTGGCCGAGGCTTC	CASSEGLLAGGRGF
TRBD1	NA	TRBV7-8	TRBJ1-2	TGTGCCAGCAGCCTAGACCTCTCCGGGACAGGGGCGGGTGGCTACACCTTC	CASSLDLSGTGAGGYTF
NA	NA	TRBV5-1	TRBJ2-1	TGCGCCAGCAGCTTCGGAAGCGGAGTGGGGGGAGCTGAGCAGTTCTTC	CASSFGSGVGGAEQFF
TRBD1	once	TRBV5-5	TRBJ1-5	TGTGCCAGCAGCTGGGGGACAGGAAATCAGCCCCAGCATTTT	CASSWGTGNQPQHF
NA	NA	TRBV15	TRBJ1-2	TGTGCCACCAGCAGACAGGGTACTAACTATGGCTACACCTTC	CATSRQGTNYGYTF
TRBD2	NA	TRBV4-2	TRBJ2-1	TGTGCCAGCACCCCCCTCGGAACAGGGGTGGGACTAGCGACTCAGAGCTCCTACAATGAGCAGTTCTTC	CASTPLGTGVGLATQSSYNEQFF
NA	NA	TRBV28	TRBJ2-3	TGTGCCACCGGGGATACGCAGTATTTT	CATGDTQYF
NA	NA	TRBV7-2	TRBJ2-2	TGTGCCAGCAGCTTCGGAGGAATGGACACCGGGGAGCTGTTTTTT	CASSFGGMDTGELFF
TRBD1	NA	TRBV9	TRBJ1-3	TGTGCCAGCAGCCCCGGGACAGGGGGCTCCTCTGGAAACACCATATATTTT	CASSPGTGGSSGNTIYF
NA	once	TRBV28	TRBJ2-5	TGTGCCAGCAGCCCAGGGGGGCAAGAGACCCAGTACTTC	CASSPGGQETQYF
NA	NA	TRBV5-4	TRBJ1-2	TGTGCCAGCCGACAGGTGGATAACTATGGCTACACCTTC	CASRQVDNYGYTF
TRBD1	NA	TRBV9	TRBJ2-5	TGTGCCAGCAGCGTAGCCGGGGACAGACAAGAGACCCAGTACTTC	CASSVAGDRQETQYF
NA	NA	TRBV14	TRBJ1-2	TGTGCCAGCAGTGTGGACAGCTTCTATGGCTACACCTTC	CASSVDSFYGYTF
NA	NA	TRBV2	TRBJ1-2	TGTGCCAGCAGTGACCAGAGGAGCTATGGCTACACCTTC	CASSDQRSYGYTF
NA	NA	TRBV24-1	TRBJ2-1	TGTGCCACCAGTGATTTGCCTGGGCCAGCGGGTGCACACAATGAGCAGTTCTTC	CATSDLPGPAGAHNEQFF
TRBD1	once	TRBV29-1	TRBJ1-3	TGCAGCGCGCCGGGACAGGGTGGAAACACCATATATTTT	CSAPGQGGNTIYF
TRBD1	once	TRBV7-2	TRBJ2-3	TGTGCCAGCAGCTCTCCGAGGACAGGGAGGAGGGTGTTAAGAGATACGCAGTATTTT	CASSSPRTGRRVLRDTQYF